The 25 T cell receptor beta chains below come from one sample, sequenced in a study of T-cell reconstitution after alpha-beta-depleted transplantation in children. TCRbeta library preparation incorporated unique molecular identifiers. TCRdb redid the calling of the PCR reads with MiXCR, one entry per CDR3 protein. The repertoire includes around 200,000 distinct CDR3 sequences, roughly 18% of them detected once, and 35% to 50% sits in the top ten. Sequences were derived from PBMCs, mostly from graft donor cells, sampled 360 days after TCRalphabeta/CD19-depleted stem cell transplant. Receptors were obtained from a male patient aged 2 to 10 who had a stem cell transplant for acute lymphoblastic leukemia, so the T cells may come from the graft donor.

This clonotype was observed a handful of times. The J gene is TRBJ2-7, the V gene TRBV4-3; possible D gene TRBD1, 7 bases. Trimming removed 0 bases at V and 5 bases at J, with 14 bases between. Looked up from germline, CDR1 is LGHNA and CDR2 is YSLEER. The CDR3 has 15 residues. CDR3 sequence reads: CASSQDRGTANEQYF. In nucleotides, the CDR3 is TGCGCCAGCAGCCAAGATCGCGGGACAGCCAACGAGCAGTACTTC.

The chain has TRBV7-8 and TRBJ2-5, with D possibly TRBD1 on 5 matching bases. The CDR3 is 16 amino acids. Trimming pared 5 bases from V and 1 base from J, leaving 17 bases between. Germline loops: CDR1 SGHVS, CDR2 FQNEAQ. The CDR3: CASSTTRLGLQETQYF. As DNA, the CDR3 is TGTGCCAGCAGCACGACAAGGTTGGGGCTCCAAGAGACCCAGTACTTC.

The chain carries TRBV7-8 and TRBJ2-7; the D gene is possibly TRBD1 (6 bases). In germline, CDR1 is SGHVS, CDR2 FQNEAQ. This CDR3 is 14 amino acids long. V was trimmed by 10 bases and J by 2 bases, leaving 18 bases between them. Here the CDR3 DNA reads TGTGCCACCCTGGGCGGGCAGGGGACCTACGAGCAGTACTTC. As protein: CATLGGQGTYEQYF. The full variable domain, with the rest looked up from reference TRBV7-8 and TRBJ2-7, is GAGVSQSPRYKVAKRGQDVALRCDPISGHVSLFWYQQALGQGPEFLTYFQNEAQLDKSGLPSDRFFAERPEGSVSTLKIQRTQQEDSAVYLCATLGGQGTYEQYFGPGTRLTVT.

The chain has TRBV29-1 and TRBJ2-5; 8 bases are a match to TRBD2. Trimming at V came to 6 bases and at J to 5 bases, leaving 11 bases not matched to a gene. Germline CDR1 is SQVTM and CDR2 is ANQGSEA. This CDR3 is 14 amino acids long. The CDR3 here is CSVLPGLGGETQYF. The CDR3 DNA reads as TGCAGCGTCTTACCGGGACTAGGAGGGGAGACCCAGTACTTC.

J is TRBJ2-7 and V is TRBV4-2; D gene unclear. The germline V and J ends were trimmed by 0 bases and 5 bases, with 29 bases remaining between them. This CDR3 is 20 amino acids long. CDR1 LGHNA and CDR2 YNFKEQ come from the germline V gene. The CDR3 coding sequence is TGTGCCAGCAGCCAAGATCTGAGTCGAATCGGGTCTCAGAGGTTCCACGAGCAGTACTTC. Translated: CASSQDLSRIGSQRFHEQYF.

In this sample, this clonotype turned up a few times. The chain combines TRBV3-1 with TRBJ1-6; TRBD1 might be the D (6 bases). Deletions cut 5 bases from V and 9 bases from J, with 14 bases between. CDR1 and CDR2 from the germline V gene are LGHDT and YNNKEL (reference sequence). The CDR3 is made up of 14 amino acids. The CDR3 loop reads CASSTSGASSPLHF. Written as DNA, the CDR3 is TGTGCCAGCAGCACCTCAGGGGCAAGTTCACCCCTCCACTTT.

The rearrangement joins TRBV19 to TRBJ2-6, with D unclear. The CDR3 has 14 residues. V gave up 5 bases and J gave up 4 bases, with 9 bases separating them. The V gene's germline CDR1 is LNHDA and CDR2 SQIVND (reference sequence). The CDR3 region has the DNA TGTGCCAGTAGTTGGCCAAGAGGGGCCAACGTCCTGACTTTC. This sequence encodes CASSWPRGANVLTF.

In this sample, this clonotype turned up a few times. CDR3 DNA sequence: TGTGCCAGCAGCTTGGGGACAGGTCCCTTCTACGAGCAGTACTTC. It codes for CASSLGTGPFYEQYF. The J gene is TRBJ2-7, the V gene TRBV7-9, with 8 nucleotides matching TRBD1. Germline trimming cut 3 bases from V and 3 bases from J; bases unmatched to any gene: 7. The CDR3 runs to 15 residues. Germline V gives CDR1 SEHNR, CDR2 FQNEAQ (reference sequence).

This clonotype was seen a few times. The V gene is TRBV11-2, the J gene TRBJ2-2; the match to TRBD1 covers 7 bases. Per the germline V gene, CDR1 is SGHAT and CDR2 is FQNNGV. CDR3 length equals 14 residues. With 8 bases clipped from V and 2 bases from J, the junction kept 5 bases outside the gene matches. CDR3 coding DNA: TGTGCCAGCGCCGGGACAGATAACACCGGGGAGCTGTTTTTT. Translating gives CASAGTDNTGELFF.

The CDR3 DNA follows: TGTGCCAGCAGCTGGGGCCCGCTAGCGTTTGAGCAGTTCTTC. Translated, it gives CASSWGPLAFEQFF. This chain connects TRBV7-9 to TRBJ2-1; tentatively, D is TRBD2 (6 bases). This CDR3 comprises 14 residues. Trimming shortened V by 4 bases and J by 9 bases, and 16 bases separated the two germline ends. Germline assignment: CDR1 SEHNR and CDR2 FQNEAQ (reference sequence).

CDR3 DNA: TGTGCCAGCAGCCCCGTCGGGGGGGGCCGAGATGAGCAGTTCTTC. It is translated as CASSPVGGGRDEQFF. V is TRBV7-2 and J is TRBJ2-1; TRBD2 agrees at 8 bases. V trimming: 5 bases; J trimming: 8 bases; junction bases outside the gene matches: 11. This CDR3 region has 15 residues. CDR1 and CDR2 (germline): SGHTA, FQGNSA.

The CDR3: CSAMPHWGGGTDTQYF. The CDR3 DNA reads TGCAGTGCTATGCCCCATTGGGGCGGCGGCACAGATACGCAGTATTTT. The chain employs TRBV20-1 and TRBJ2-3, with a weak D call TRBD1 (5 bases). The CDR3 loop spans 16 amino acids. Between the trimmed V and J ends, which lost 4 bases and 1 base, there was a span of 18 bases. Per germline, CDR1 DFQATT and CDR2 SNEGSKA (reference sequence).

The chain has TRBV10-1 and TRBJ2-5; the match to TRBD1 covers 11 bases. The J segment lost 5 bases and the V segment lost 6 bases, leaving 5 bases of the junction unmatched. The CDR3 sequence is 14 residues long. Germline values: CDR1 WNHNN, CDR2 SYGVQD (reference sequence). Written as DNA, the CDR3 is TGCGCCAGCAGCAAATGGACAGGGGGCGAGACCCAGTACTTC. This encodes CASSKWTGGETQYF.

The J gene is TRBJ2-2, the V gene TRBV6-5; no clear D gene. Per germline, CDR1 MNHEY and CDR2 SVGAGI. This CDR3 has 14 residues. V lost 2 bases, J lost 3 bases, and 7 bases lay in between. The CDR3 protein is CASSYPQDTGELFF. The CDR3, as DNA: TGTGCCAGCAGTTACCCCCAAGACACCGGGGAGCTGTTTTTT.

The rearrangement links TRBV5-1 to TRBJ2-1, with D perhaps TRBD1 (5 bases). With 1 base removed from V and 9 bases from J, the gap between germline ends came to 11 bases. This CDR3 spans 13 amino acids. In germline, CDR1 is SGHRS, CDR2 YFSETQ. In DNA, the CDR3 is TGCGCCAGCAGCTTGAAGGGGTACGGTGAGCAGTTCTTC. Amino acids: CASSLKGYGEQFF.

The genes are TRBV30 and TRBJ2-1; possibly TRBD1 for D (6 bases). Germline lookup yields CDR1 GTSNPN and CDR2 SVGIG (reference sequence). CDR3 length: 15 residues. V lost 5 bases to trimming and J lost 0 bases, with 14 bases between them. This CDR3 reads CAWEGVSSSYNEQFF. CDR3 DNA: TGTGCCTGGGAGGGGGTTTCAAGCTCCTACAATGAGCAGTTCTTC.

This chain uses TRBV10-3 with TRBJ1-1; D unresolved. The CDR3 is made up of 13 amino acids. Germline V gene lookup returns CDR1 ENHRY and CDR2 SYGVKD. Trimming shortened V by 8 bases and J by 1 base, and 11 bases separated the two germline ends. CDR3 loop: CAISRTENTEAFF. CDR3 in DNA: TGTGCCATCTCCAGGACGGAGAACACTGAAGCTTTCTTT.

This clonotype was recorded a few times. The chain has TRBV6-2 or TRBV6-3 and TRBJ1-1, with TRBD1 identical over 7 bases. This CDR3 contains 17 residues. Germline V gene sequence: CDR1 MNHEY, CDR2 SVGEGT. Trimming removed 2 bases from V and 5 bases from J; junction bases left unmatched: 14. The CDR3 region is CASSYLPRQGRRTEAFF. CDR3 bases: TGTGCCAGCAGTTACCTCCCAAGACAGGGAAGAAGGACTGAAGCTTTCTTT.

This chain connects TRBV4-2 to TRBJ1-1, with 9 bases aligning to TRBD1. The CDR3 sequence is 14 residues long. Trimming cost V 3 bases and J 5 bases; bases outside gene matches: 4. Looked up from germline, CDR1 is LGHNA and CDR2 is YNFKEQ. The CDR3 DNA reads as TGTGCCAGCAGCCAGGGACAGGGCGAAACTGAAGCTTTCTTT. Its protein is CASSQGQGETEAFF.

This chain links TRBV5-1 with TRBJ2-2; no clear D. Germline V gives CDR1 SGHRS, CDR2 YFSETQ. Trimming shortened V by 0 bases and J by 7 bases, and 7 bases separated the two germline ends. The CDR3 is made up of 13 amino acids. The CDR3 loop is CASSLEAGGELFF. CDR3 coding DNA: TGCGCCAGCAGCTTGGAGGCAGGCGGGGAGCTGTTTTTT.

The rearrangement links TRBV29-1 to TRBJ2-3; D is uncertain. Trimming took 7 bases from V and 0 from J, leaving 14 bases between them. Germline CDR1 reads SQVTM; CDR2 reads ANQGSEA. CDR3 length equals 14 residues. CDR3 residues: CSGSGVTSTDTQYF. CDR3 DNA sequence: TGCAGCGGCAGTGGAGTGACTAGCACAGATACGCAGTATTTT.

The sample holds a few counts of this clonotype. This chain connects TRBV12-3 or TRBV12-4 to TRBJ2-3; no firm D call. V was pared by 3 bases and J by 4 bases, with 8 bases between. The CDR3 consists of 13 residues. The CDR3 coding sequence is TGTGCCAGCAGTTTTACGTCGGCAGATACGCAGTATTTT. Amino acids: CASSFTSADTQYF.

This clonotype has just a few counts. The gene calls are TRBV24-1 and TRBJ2-1; TRBD2 matches at 10 bases. Trimming took 5 bases from V and 1 from J; bases not matched to a gene: 4. The CDR3 is 16 amino acids. CDR1 and CDR2 from the germline V gene are KGHDR and SFDVKD. The CDR3, as DNA: TGTGCCACCAGTGGCTCTAGCGGGGGATCCTACAATGAGCAGTTCTTC. This sequence encodes CATSGSSGGSYNEQFF.

This clonotype has only a few counts. The gene calls are TRBV7-2 and TRBJ2-2; maybe TRBD2 (6 bases). Trimming took 5 bases from V and 0 from J, leaving 13 bases between them. This CDR3 has 16 residues. Per the germline V gene, CDR1 is SGHTA and CDR2 is FQGNSA. The CDR3 DNA sequence: TGTGCCAGCAGCCCTACCGGGGGAACGAACACCGGGGAGCTGTTTTTT. Translation: CASSPTGGTNTGELFF. Supplemented by reference TRBV7-2 and TRBJ2-2, the full variable domain reads GAGVSQSPSNKVTEKGKDVELRCDPISGHTALYWYRQSLGQGLEFLIYFQGNSAPDKSGLPSDRFSAERTGGSVSTLTIQRTQQEDSAVYLCASSPTGGTNTGELFFGEGSRLTVL.

This clonotype occurred a few times. The genes are TRBV6-5 and TRBJ2-7; TRBD1 matches at 7 bases. Per the germline V gene, CDR1 is MNHEY and CDR2 is SVGAGI. V was pared by 2 bases and J by 0 bases, with 7 bases of the junction left unmatched. The CDR3 extends over 16 amino acids. CDR3 region: CASSYASTGISYEQYF. Here the CDR3 DNA reads TGTGCCAGCAGTTACGCATCGACAGGGATCTCCTACGAGCAGTACTTC.